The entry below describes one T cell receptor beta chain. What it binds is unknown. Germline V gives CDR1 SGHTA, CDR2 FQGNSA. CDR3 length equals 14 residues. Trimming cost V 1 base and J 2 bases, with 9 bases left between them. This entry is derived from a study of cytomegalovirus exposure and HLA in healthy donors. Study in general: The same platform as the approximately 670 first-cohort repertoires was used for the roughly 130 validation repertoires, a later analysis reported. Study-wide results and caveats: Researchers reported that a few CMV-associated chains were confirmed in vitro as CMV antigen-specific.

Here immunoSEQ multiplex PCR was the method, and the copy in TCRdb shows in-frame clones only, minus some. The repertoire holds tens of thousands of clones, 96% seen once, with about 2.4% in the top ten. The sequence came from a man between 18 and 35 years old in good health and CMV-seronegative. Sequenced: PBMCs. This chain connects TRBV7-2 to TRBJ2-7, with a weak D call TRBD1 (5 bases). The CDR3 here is CASSLGTGTYEQYF. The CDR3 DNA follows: TGTGCCAGCAGCTTAGGCACAGGTACCTACGAGCAGTACTTC.